This T cell receptor (beta chain) is drawn from a study of cytomegalovirus exposure and HLA in healthy donors (dated by TCRdb to about 2017). For the study in its entirety: According to a later analysis, the 120 or so validation repertoires were produced on the same platform as the 700 or so repertoires of the first cohort. The study was designed to test whether signatures of past pathogen exposure could be identified by cataloging public T cell receptors. Besides the first cohort of more than 650 subjects, a separate validation cohort made up of some 110 different subjects was used. High-throughput TCR immunosequencing, statistical association of individual TCRs with disease status, and machine learning were combined to predict cytomegalovirus infection status. What the work shows at the level of the full study, not this receptor alone: It was suggested by the authors that the approach could potentially be generalized to other disease states and immunological phenotypes. Subsequent analysis determined that TCRs grouped into clusters in the first cohort also showed a tendency toward co-occurrence across the 90 to 150 validation repertoires, and approximately 94% of cluster scores exceeded 0. In vitro tests confirmed that a few of the cytomegalovirus-associated TCR beta chains recognize cytomegalovirus antigens. In both the original and validation cohorts, the classifier was reported to diagnose cytomegalovirus status with high specificity and sensitivity. A total of 150 or so TCR beta chains were listed by the study as associated with cytomegalovirus. Most TCR sequences were seen in very few donors, while some public TCRs were found in many individuals. The validation cohort had no HLA typing available for a later analysis, so co-occurrence within that cohort was assessed over all 130 or so repertoires.

There are a few counts of this clone. The antigen this receptor binds is unknown. Base quality data are lacking; no much larger clone is found one base away. V is reduced by 3 bases and J by 6 bases, leaving a spacing of 11 bases between them. CDR1 is given as MRHNA and CDR2 as SNTAGT, both from the germline V gene. Its CDR3 holds 13 amino acids, cysteine through phenylalanine. The retained sequence is limited to the CDR3, 39 bases, with the frame set at the first base. Library preparation employed the immunoSEQ multiplex PCR assay. Per the original workflow: A statistical classification framework was built for diagnosing cytomegalovirus status from the catalog of TCR beta chain sequences. In its TCRdb copy, this immuneACCESS table keeps in-frame sequences only and misses some clones. Where compared with another copy, unresolved V genes explain less than half of these, and the others have no known cause. V, J and clone size derive from that table, while D and trimming were established from the DNA sequence. The table for this sample lists around 350,000 clones; roughly 85% of them were counted only once. The top ten clones comprise approximately 0.86% of the sample.

Donors formed part of the validation cohort, which comprised approximately 130 subjects and was distinct from the first cohort of roughly 600 subjects. The TCR was taken from a woman aged 18-29 years in good health and CMV-seronegative. The sequenced sample was PBMCs. The V gene is TRBV6-4 and the J gene is TRBJ1-2; matching of 6 bases hints at TRBD1 as the D gene. The CDR3 protein is CASSEGTTDGYTF. DNA sequence: TGTGCCAGCAGTGAAGGGACAACAGATGGCTACACCTTC.